The 21 T cell receptor beta chains presented below share a single source sample, sequenced in a study of T cell changes during pregnancy in multiple sclerosis. Generated by immunoSEQ multiplex PCR, the TCRdb table keeps only in-frame clones and is missing some. The data contain 39,000 or so clones, 90% to 95% of them singletons. Sample: CD8+ T cells from peripheral blood mononuclear cells, taken in the third trimester of pregnancy. The receptors derive from a female donor with multiple sclerosis, enrolled in a pregnancy study.

The J gene is TRBJ1-5, the V gene TRBV27; D is perhaps TRBD1 (5 bases). V lost 4 bases, J lost 5 bases, and 9 bases lay in between. In germline, CDR1 is MNHEY, CDR2 SMNVEV (reference sequence). The CDR3 has 13 amino acids. The CDR3 DNA reads TGTGCCAGCAGTTATGGGGCCGATCAGCCCCAGCATTTT. Protein: CASSYGADQPQHF.

The chain employs TRBV28 and TRBJ2-2, with TRBD1 identical over 8 bases. V trimming: 6 bases; J trimming: 1 base; junction bases outside the gene matches: 4. This CDR3 spans 15 amino acids. Germline CDR1 is MDHEN and CDR2 is SYDVKM. This chain's CDR3 is CASSSGQGNTGELFF. CDR3 DNA sequence: TGTGCCAGCAGCTCCGGACAGGGGAACACCGGGGAGCTGTTTTTT.

This chain links TRBV5-1 with TRBJ2-3, with D possibly TRBD2 on 6 matching bases. Trimming shortened V by 2 bases and J by 5 bases, and 15 bases separated the two germline ends. The CDR3 extends over 15 amino acids. Germline V gives CDR1 SGHRS, CDR2 YFSETQ. The DNA of the CDR3 is TGCGCCAGCAGCTTTCGCGCGACTAGTGGAGATACGCAGTATTTT. Translating gives CASSFRATSGDTQYF. The full variable domain, completed using reference TRBV5-1 and TRBJ2-3, is KAGVTQTPRYLIKTRGQQVTLSCSPISGHRSVSWYQQTPGQGLQFLFEYFSETQRNKGNFPGRFSGRQFSNSRSEMNVSTLELGDSALYLCASSFRATSGDTQYFGPGTRLTVL.

The chain carries TRBV7-9 and TRBJ2-7; maybe TRBD1 (6 bases). The CDR3 spans 13 residues. Germline V CDR1 and CDR2: SEHNR, FQNEAQ (reference sequence). The germline V and J ends were trimmed by 1 base and 3 bases, with 7 bases remaining between them. The CDR3 DNA sequence: TGTGCCAGCAGCTTAGAGGACAGCTACGAGCAGTACTTC. Its translation is CASSLEDSYEQYF.

This chain uses TRBV5-1 with TRBJ1-2, with 7 positions matching TRBD1. Germline-derived CDR1 and CDR2 are SGHRS and YFSETQ. The CDR3 is 15 amino acids. V lost 0 bases to trimming and J lost 7 bases; unmatched junction nucleotides: 9. CDR3 in amino acids: CASSLEDNRGRGYTF. Written as DNA, the CDR3 is TGCGCCAGCAGCTTGGAGGACAACAGGGGCCGTGGCTACACCTTC.

The chain joins TRBV15 to TRBJ1-5; D remains unclear. V was cut by 4 bases and J by 7 bases, with 17 bases left in between. CDR1 is LNHNV, CDR2 YYDKDF, per germline (reference sequence). The length of the CDR3 is 15 residues. This CDR3 reads CATSIREVVEQPQHF. Written as DNA, the CDR3 is TGTGCCACCAGCATAAGAGAAGTAGTAGAACAGCCCCAGCATTTT.

The rearrangement links TRBV28 to TRBJ1-2, with 10 bases that match TRBD1. V lost 5 bases, J lost 7 bases, and 13 bases stayed unmatched. The CDR3 has 16 amino acids. Germline V gene data show CDR1 as MDHEN and CDR2 as SYDVKM. CDR3 DNA sequence: TGTGCCAGCAGTCCCCGCATAGGACAGGGGGGGCGTGGCTACACCTTC. This sequence encodes CASSPRIGQGGRGYTF.

J is TRBJ2-7 and V is TRBV7-9; 7 positions match TRBD1. This CDR3 region has 12 residues. In germline, CDR1 is SEHNR, CDR2 FQNEAQ (reference sequence). After removal of 1 base from V and 8 bases from J, the junction contained 2 bases not matched to a gene. Here the CDR3 DNA reads TGTGCCAGCAGCTTAGAGGGGGCCAAGCAGTACTTC. It translates to CASSLEGAKQYF.

The rearrangement joins TRBV5-8 to TRBJ2-1; tentatively, D is TRBD2 (6 bases). The CDR3 extends over 14 amino acids. V was clipped by 1 base and J by 8 bases, with 13 bases between them. CDR1 is SGHTS and CDR2 is YDEGEE in the germline V gene. The DNA of the CDR3 is TGTGCCAGCAGCTTGAGGGGACTGAAGCATGAGCAGTTCTTC. Its protein is CASSLRGLKHEQFF. The full variable domain, its missing parts supplied by reference TRBV5-8 and TRBJ2-1, is EAGVTQSPTHLIKTRGQQATLRCSPISGHTSVYWYQQALGLGLQFLLWYDEGEERNRGNFPPRFSGRQFPNYSSELNVNALELEDSALYLCASSLRGLKHEQFFGPGTRLTVL.

The count of this clone is one. V is TRBV5-1 and J is TRBJ2-1, with 15 bases matching TRBD2. Germline V gives CDR1 SGHRS, CDR2 YFSETQ. There are 20 residues in the CDR3. Trimming at V came to 2 bases and at J to 3 bases, leaving 12 bases not matched to a gene. Here the CDR3 DNA reads TGCGCCAGCAGCTTCCGAGGGACTAGCGGGAGGCAAACGAACTACAATGAGCAGTTCTTC. Translation: CASSFRGTSGRQTNYNEQFF.

The V gene is TRBV5-5, the J gene TRBJ2-1; 11 nucleotides line up with TRBD1. Germline CDR1 is SGHKS and CDR2 is YYEKEE (reference sequence). With V trimmed by 3 bases and J by 4 bases, 3 bases remained unmatched. This CDR3 has 15 amino acids. CDR3 loop: CASSSGQGAYNEQFF. The CDR3 coding sequence is TGTGCCAGCAGCTCTGGACAGGGGGCTTACAATGAGCAGTTCTTC.

V and J are TRBV27 and TRBJ1-2; 8 nucleotides align to TRBD1. Germline CDR1 reads MNHEY; CDR2 reads SMNVEV (reference sequence). The junction had 5 bases not matched to a gene; V was cut back by 2 bases and J by 3 bases. The CDR3 extends over 15 amino acids. CDR3 sequence: CASSLDGTGYYGYTF. CDR3 DNA: TGTGCCAGCAGTTTAGACGGGACAGGATACTATGGCTACACCTTC.

The rearrangement uses TRBV2 and TRBJ2-3, with D perhaps matching TRBD1 (6 bases). Germline CDR1 is SNHLY and CDR2 is FYNNEI. This CDR3 comprises 15 residues. V lost 6 bases and J lost 0, with 13 bases in between. The CDR3 spells CASRRDTTSTDTQYF. The CDR3 bases are TGTGCCAGCAGGAGGGACACCACTAGCACAGATACGCAGTATTTT.

The chain uses TRBV4-2 and TRBJ2-7; the match to TRBD1 covers 7 bases. The germline gives CDR1 LGHNA, CDR2 YNFKEQ. CDR3 length: 13 residues. With 8 bases clipped from V and 2 bases from J, the junction kept 6 bases outside the gene matches. The CDR3 DNA sequence: TGTGCCAGCGGGGACAGAGGAGCCTACGAGCAGTACTTC. Translated, it gives CASGDRGAYEQYF.

This clone showed up just once. The V call is TRBV28, the J call TRBJ1-1; maybe TRBD1 (5 bases). CDR1 and CDR2 from the germline V gene are MDHEN and SYDVKM. The CDR3 is 13 amino acids. Trimming stripped 6 bases from V and 4 bases from J, with 12 bases between. The CDR3 spells CASSPQGGTEAFF. CDR3 in DNA: TGTGCCAGCAGCCCCCAGGGAGGCACTGAAGCTTTCTTT.

V usage is TRBV19 and J usage is TRBJ1-5; the D gene is possibly TRBD1 (5 bases). The germline V gene encodes CDR1 LNHDA and CDR2 SQIVND (reference sequence). CDR3 length: 14 residues. Trimming left V 6 bases short and J 2 bases short, with 11 bases between. This chain's CDR3 is CASRVAGGNQPQHF. The CDR3, as DNA: TGTGCCAGTAGGGTGGCGGGGGGCAATCAGCCCCAGCATTTT. Variable domain in full (rest from reference TRBV19 and TRBJ1-5): DGGITQSPKYLFRKEGQNVTLSCEQNLNHDAMYWYRQDPGQGLRLIYYSQIVNDFQKGDIAEGYSVSREKKESFPLTVTSAQKNPTAFYLCASRVAGGNQPQHFGDGTRLSIL.

This rearrangement joins TRBV4-3 to TRBJ2-7, with 13 bases that match TRBD2. Germline loops: CDR1 LGHNA, CDR2 YSLEER. The CDR3 loop spans 20 amino acids. J was trimmed by 3 bases and V by 0 bases; bases with no gene match: 14. CDR3 bases: TGCGCCAGCAGCCAAGATTTCGGACTAGCGGGGGCGGTTGGGGACTACGAGCAGTACTTC. It is translated as CASSQDFGLAGAVGDYEQYF.

The DNA of the CDR3 is TGTGCCAGCAGATACTACGAGCAGTACTTC. Its translation: CASRYYEQYF. V and J are TRBV27 and TRBJ2-7; D gene uncertain. CDR3 length: 10 residues. The V gene lost 6 bases and the J gene lost 3 bases, with 3 bases spanning the gap. The germline gives CDR1 MNHEY, CDR2 SMNVEV (reference sequence).

This sequence joins TRBV28 and TRBJ2-1; D possibly corresponds to TRBD2 (5 bases). Germline loops: CDR1 MDHEN, CDR2 SYDVKM. The CDR3 covers 16 residues. V lost 6 bases and J 0 bases, leaving 15 bases between the germline ends. The CDR3 sequence: CASSRSGRRSYNEQFF. The DNA for the CDR3 is TGTGCCAGCAGCCGGAGCGGAAGGCGCTCCTACAATGAGCAGTTCTTC.

The chain has TRBV19 and TRBJ1-4; D is unresolved. CDR3 length equals 16 residues. Germline CDR1 is LNHDA and CDR2 is SQIVND (reference sequence). The germline V and J ends were trimmed by 2 bases and 4 bases, with 14 bases remaining between them. The CDR3, as DNA: TGTGCCAGTAGTATAAGCAACGGGAGAAGTAATGAAAAACTGTTTTTT. This codes for CASSISNGRSNEKLFF.

The chain is built from TRBV9 and TRBJ2-1, with TRBD2 identical over 8 bases. Germline-derived CDR1 and CDR2 are SGDLS and YYNGEE. The CDR3 spans 16 residues. Losses at the gene ends were 3 bases for V and 12 bases for J; bases not matched to a gene: 17. The DNA of the CDR3 is TGTGCCAGCAGCGACGACAGCGGGAGTCGTGGGTTCGTGCAGTTCTTC. Its translation is CASSDDSGSRGFVQFF.